This T cell receptor beta chain was identified in a study of vaccination and CD4 T cells after COVID-19. Study-level information: The study sampled three convalescent patients at day 14 and again at days 161 to 241 post-vaccination.

The study, taken as a whole, reports: Rising from about 20 to 38, the median of SARS-CoV-2-reactive clonotypes did not change significantly. Looking at convalescent patients, 304 of their 307 vaccine-specific clones were spike mono-reactive.

Time point indicated: late sampling 161 to 241 days after vaccination in a few convalescent patients. Described treatment: roughly 10-day PBMC culture with coronavirus spike peptide pools or control peptides (ViraFEST assay). The Oncomine TCR Beta short-read assay sequenced DNA from cultured CD4+ T cells. TCRdb re-analysed the PCR reads in MiXCR, keeping a single row per CDR3 protein. Among 20,000 to 25,000 distinct CDR3 sequences listed, about 35% were seen once. With respect to this clonotype: The antigen remains undetermined.

Germline V gives CDR1 DFQATT, CDR2 SNEGSKA (reference sequence). With 0 bases removed from V and 4 bases from J, the gap between germline ends came to 15 bases. CDR3 size: 15 residues. The rearrangement uses TRBV20-1 and TRBJ2-5; D may be TRBD2 (5 bases). The sequence derives from a human donor who had recovered from COVID-19. Sequenced here: CD4+ T cells from blood, cultured in vitro, sampled about 7 months after SARS-CoV-2 vaccination. The CDR3: CSARDPDWVRETQYF. DNA for the CDR3: TGCAGTGCTAGAGATCCGGACTGGGTAAGAGAGACCCAGTACTTC.